The 25 T cell receptor beta chains reported below all come from one sample, sequenced in a study of blood T cell repertoires in COVID-19. This table comes from immunoSEQ multiplex PCR, and its TCRdb copy is limited to in-frame clones, with some not included. The sample holds over 200,000 clones, around four fifths seen once. Sequencing was carried out using peripheral blood. Every receptor here comes from a woman between 65 and 79 years old with active or convalescent COVID-19.

This clone has only one observation. DNA for the CDR3: TGTGCCAGCAGCTTGGATCAGTTCCGTAATTCACCCCTCCACTTT. The encoded protein is CASSLDQFRNSPLHF. The chain links TRBV5-4 to TRBJ1-6; D gene uncertain. The length of the CDR3 is 15 residues. Germline values: CDR1 SGHNT, CDR2 YYREEE (reference sequence). V dropped 0 bases and J dropped 6 bases, with 10 bases sitting between them.

The chain recombines TRBV5-5 with TRBJ2-7; 10 positions agree with TRBD2. This CDR3 comprises 16 residues. Germline lookup yields CDR1 SGHKS and CDR2 YYEKEE (reference sequence). With 1 base clipped from V and 6 bases from J, the junction kept 10 bases outside the gene matches. Written as DNA, the CDR3 is TGTGCCAGCAGCTTGTCGGCTAGCGGGGGTCCGGGCGAGCAGTACTTC. Its protein is CASSLSASGGPGEQYF.

In this sample, this clone turned up once. The chain recombines TRBV29-1 with TRBJ1-6, with a possible D match to TRBD1 (6 bases). Trimming took 3 bases from V and 10 from J, leaving 13 bases between them. This CDR3 region has 13 residues. Per the germline V gene, CDR1 is SQVTM and CDR2 is ANQGSEA. The CDR3 DNA reads as TGCAGCGTTGAGGACCGAGGGGGATCACCCCTCCACTTT. This gives the protein CSVEDRGGSPLHF.

The V and J genes are TRBV28 and TRBJ1-2, with TRBD1 matching over 10 bases. This CDR3 is built from 15 residues. J lost 4 bases, V lost 7 bases, and 9 bases had no gene match. Germline CDR1 is MDHEN and CDR2 is SYDVKM. The DNA for the CDR3 is TGTGCCAGCACGTTAGGGGGGACAGGGGTCTATGGCTACACCTTC. It is translated as CASTLGGTGVYGYTF.

This clone showed up just a few times. The chain carries TRBV3-1 (or the pseudogene TRBV3-2) and TRBJ1-1; TRBD1 matches 9 bases. CDR3 length equals 14 residues. In germline, CDR1 is LGHDT, CDR2 YNNKEL (reference sequence). The V segment lost 3 bases and the J segment 1 base; nucleotides outside the gene matches: 0. CDR3 sequence: CASSQDRGNTEAFF. CDR3 in DNA: TGTGCCAGCAGCCAGGACAGGGGGAACACTGAAGCTTTCTTT.

The J gene is TRBJ1-1, the V gene TRBV11-2; the match to TRBD1 covers 7 bases. This CDR3 comprises 13 residues. Germline V gives CDR1 SGHAT, CDR2 FQNNGV. Unmatched junction bases numbered 0, after V lost 0 bases and J lost 5 bases. The CDR3 region has the DNA TGTGCCAGCAGCTTAGACAGGGGGACTGAAGCTTTCTTT. This codes for CASSLDRGTEAFF.

The chain recombines TRBV3-1 (or the pseudogene TRBV3-2) with TRBJ2-4; D is ambiguous. The CDR3 sequence is 17 residues long. Germline V gene data show CDR1 as LGHDT and CDR2 as YNNKEL (reference sequence). V lost 0 bases to trimming and J lost 0 bases, with 12 bases between them. CDR3 amino acids: CASSQDGSPLAKNIQYF. The CDR3 DNA reads as TGTGCCAGCAGCCAAGATGGTAGCCCTTTAGCCAAAAACATTCAGTACTTC.

V is TRBV19 and J is TRBJ2-3, with D perhaps matching TRBD1 (6 bases). CDR1 is LNHDA and CDR2 is SQIVND in the germline V gene (reference sequence). The V and J ends lost 9 bases and 6 bases respectively, with 16 bases between them. This CDR3 has 13 residues. CDR3 region: CASTLSGVDTQYF. DNA of the CDR3: TGTGCCAGCACCCTCTCAGGGGTCGATACGCAGTATTTT.

This clone was detected once. V is TRBV7-6 and J is TRBJ2-5, with no clear D. The V and J ends lost 8 bases and 0 bases respectively, with 10 bases between them. Germline CDR1 is SGHVS and CDR2 is FNYEAQ. CDR3 size: 13 residues. The CDR3 DNA sequence: TGTGCCAGCGCGGATTCGTACCAAGAGACCCAGTACTTC. Protein product: CASADSYQETQYF.

The chain has TRBV30 and TRBJ2-3, with D uncertain. The germline V gene has CDR1 GTSNPN and CDR2 SVGIG (reference sequence). The V end was cut by 4 bases, the J end by 4 bases, with 9 bases between. CDR3 length: 12 amino acids. DNA for the CDR3: TGTGCCTGGAATACCCGGGCAGATACGCAGTATTTT. Protein sequence: CAWNTRADTQYF.

J is TRBJ1-2 and V is TRBV6-2 or TRBV6-3; weak D call: TRBD1 (6 bases). Germline values: CDR1 MNHEY, CDR2 SVGEGT. The CDR3 has 14 residues. V lost 2 bases, J lost 5 bases, and 12 bases lay in between. The CDR3 reads CASSYDGTTYGYTF. CDR3 DNA sequence: TGTGCCAGCAGTTACGACGGGACAACGTATGGCTACACCTTC.

The chain is built from TRBV7-2 and TRBJ1-5; a possible D gene is TRBD1 (5 bases). V dropped 1 base and J dropped 2 bases, with 6 bases sitting between them. The CDR3 extends over 14 amino acids. Germline V gene lookup returns CDR1 SGHTA and CDR2 FQGNSA. The CDR3, as DNA: TGTGCCAGCAGCTTAGGGGGGGGCAATCAGCCCCAGCATTTT. Amino acid sequence: CASSLGGGNQPQHF. Based on the CDR3 plus reference TRBV7-2 and TRBJ1-5, the full variable domain is GAGVSQSPSNKVTEKGKDVELRCDPISGHTALYWYRQSLGQGLEFLIYFQGNSAPDKSGLPSDRFSAERTGGSVSTLTIQRTQQEDSAVYLCASSLGGGNQPQHFGDGTRLSIL.

J is TRBJ2-3 and V is TRBV7-2; 7 positions agree with TRBD1. Per germline, CDR1 SGHTA and CDR2 FQGNSA. The CDR3 is made up of 14 amino acids. V lost 6 bases, J lost 6 bases, and 9 bases stayed unmatched. The CDR3 sequence: CASSSGQEVDTQYF. CDR3 in DNA: TGTGCCAGCAGTTCTGGACAGGAGGTCGATACGCAGTATTTT.

V is TRBV18 and J is TRBJ1-2; D may be TRBD1 (6 bases). CDR1 is KGHSH and CDR2 is LQKENI in the germline V gene. The germline V and J ends were trimmed by 1 base and 0 bases, with 15 bases remaining between them. This CDR3 comprises 17 residues. CDR3 coding DNA: TGTGCCAGCTCACCACAGGGACAACCCCTATCTAACTATGGCTACACCTTC. It specifies CASSPQGQPLSNYGYTF.

The chain uses TRBV4-1 and TRBJ2-1; a possible D gene is TRBD2 (5 bases). CDR1 and CDR2 (germline): MGHRA, YSYEKL. V gave up 4 bases and J gave up 0 bases, with 16 bases separating them. This CDR3 is built from 17 residues. CDR3 sequence (DNA): TGCGCCAGCAGCCTTTGGACTGAACCCAGCTCCTACAATGAGCAGTTCTTC. Encoded protein: CASSLWTEPSSYNEQFF.

V and J are TRBV2 and TRBJ1-1; 7 nucleotides line up with TRBD1. Trimming took 7 bases from V and 5 from J; bases not matched to a gene: 7. Germline loops: CDR1 SNHLY, CDR2 FYNNEI. The CDR3 contains 13 residues. Here the CDR3 DNA reads TGTGCCAGCAAGGGACAGCTGGGAACTGAAGCTTTCTTT. Translation: CASKGQLGTEAFF.

The gene calls are TRBV7-9 and TRBJ1-2; D ambiguous. The CDR3 has 16 amino acids. V shed 5 bases and J shed 1 base, with 17 bases lying between them. Germline V CDR1 and CDR2: SEHNR, FQNEAQ (reference sequence). CDR3 amino acids: CASSPDWSIGNYGYTF. CDR3 nucleotide sequence: TGTGCCAGCAGCCCCGATTGGTCCATCGGTAACTATGGCTACACCTTC.

The chain carries TRBV28 and TRBJ1-1; D possibly corresponds to TRBD1 (6 bases). Trimming removed 7 bases at V and 7 bases at J, with 13 bases between. CDR1 MDHEN and CDR2 SYDVKM come from the germline V gene. The CDR3 totals 12 residues. The CDR3 DNA reads TGTGCCAGCATCGGGACAAACCTTGAAGCTTTCTTT. This translates into CASIGTNLEAFF.

V gene TRBV7-9 combines with J gene TRBJ1-1; D gene uncertain. V lost 1 base, J lost 6 bases, and 9 bases lay in between. The CDR3 spans 13 residues. Germline assignment: CDR1 SEHNR and CDR2 FQNEAQ (reference sequence). The CDR3 sequence is CASSLVGGAEAFF. The CDR3 bases are TGTGCCAGCAGCTTAGTTGGAGGCGCTGAAGCTTTCTTT.

J is TRBJ2-3 and V is TRBV28; D perhaps matches TRBD2 (5 bases). CDR3 size: 15 residues. The germline V gene encodes CDR1 MDHEN and CDR2 SYDVKM. The CDR3 DNA reads as TGTGCTTCCGCCCCCCCCAGCGGATTCACAGATACGCAGTATTTT. Translation: CASAPPSGFTDTQYF.

The chain recombines TRBV19 with TRBJ1-2; 8 bases are shared with TRBD1. Per the germline V gene, CDR1 is LNHDA and CDR2 is SQIVND (reference sequence). CDR3 length: 14 residues. With 4 bases clipped from V and 5 bases from J, the junction kept 6 bases outside the gene matches. The CDR3 region has the DNA TGTGCCAGTAGTACCCGGCAGGGGGCTTATGGCTACACCTTC. As protein: CASSTRQGAYGYTF.

V is TRBV5-1 and J is TRBJ2-3, with TRBD2 matching 8 bases. CDR1 and CDR2 from the germline V gene are SGHRS and YFSETQ. The V and J ends lost 3 bases and 3 bases, in that order; junction bases with no gene match: 9. There are 16 residues in the CDR3. CDR3 amino acids: CASSWTGTRGTDTQYF. CDR3 nucleotides: TGCGCCAGCAGCTGGACCGGGACTAGGGGAACAGATACGCAGTATTTT. Combining the CDR3 with reference TRBV5-1 and TRBJ2-3 gives the whole variable domain KAGVTQTPRYLIKTRGQQVTLSCSPISGHRSVSWYQQTPGQGLQFLFEYFSETQRNKGNFPGRFSGRQFSNSRSEMNVSTLELGDSALYLCASSWTGTRGTDTQYFGPGTRLTVL.

This chain connects TRBV30 to TRBJ1-1; TRBD1 matches 7 bases. V was clipped by 1 base and J by 0 bases; unmatched bases: 2. CDR1 is GTSNPN and CDR2 is SVGIG in the germline V gene (reference sequence). The CDR3 totals 14 residues. For the CDR3, the DNA is TGTGCCTGGAGTGAGGGGGCCATGAACACTGAAGCTTTCTTT. As protein: CAWSEGAMNTEAFF.

CDR3 bases: TGTGCCAGCAGTCAAACTAGCGGGGATTTCAATGAGCAGTTCTTC. Amino acids: CASSQTSGDFNEQFF. V is TRBV28 and J is TRBJ2-1, with 10 bases fitting TRBD2. The CDR3 length is 15 residues. With 5 bases clipped from V and 6 bases from J, the junction kept 7 bases outside the gene matches. Germline V gene sequence: CDR1 MDHEN, CDR2 SYDVKM.

Only a few counts were recorded for this clone. The chain combines TRBV19 with TRBJ2-1; 7 bases fit TRBD2. Germline lookup yields CDR1 LNHDA and CDR2 SQIVND (reference sequence). V shed 0 bases and J 0 bases; nucleotides not matched to a gene: 2. The CDR3 sequence is 16 residues long. The CDR3 region is CASSIEGLSSYNEQFF. For the CDR3, the DNA is TGTGCCAGTAGTATAGAGGGACTAAGCTCCTACAATGAGCAGTTCTTC.